This T cell receptor beta chain was captured by sequencing in a study of T cell changes during pregnancy in multiple sclerosis. Germline lookup yields CDR1 GTSNPN and CDR2 SVGIG (reference sequence). This CDR3 is 15 amino acids long. V was clipped by 2 bases and J by 8 bases; unmatched bases: 9. Clones were read by immunoSEQ multiplex PCR, and TCRdb kept only the in-frame ones, dropping some. The sample carries roughly 29,000 clones, 70% to 90% recorded once. This chain connects TRBV30 to TRBJ1-4; 9 bases fit TRBD1. Material: CD8+ T cells from peripheral blood mononuclear cells, obtained before pregnancy. This clonotype was sampled from a female donor with multiple sclerosis, enrolled in a pregnancy study. Here the CDR3 DNA reads TGTGCCTGGAGTCTGGGACAGGGCGGTGCGGAAAAACTGTTTTTT. Translated: CAWSLGQGGAEKLFF.